This T cell receptor beta chain emerged from a study of shared clonotypes between healthy human individuals. The CDR3 is 14 amino acids. Germline V gene data show CDR1 as SGHAT and CDR2 as FQDESV (reference sequence). V shed 5 bases and J shed 4 bases, with 14 bases lying between them. Libraries were prepared by immunoSEQ multiplex PCR; TCRdb keeps only in-frame clonotypes and omits some of them. The sample consists of roughly 2.5 million clones, approximately 90% of them appearing once. Sequencing input: naive CD4+ T cells sorted from blood. Sample subset: CD45RA+ positively selected. The clonotype originates from a man aged 18 to 30 in good health. The chain uses TRBV11-1 and TRBJ1-1, with a possible D match to TRBD1 (6 bases). Here the CDR3 reads CASSIEGDGTEAFF. CDR3 DNA: TGTGCCAGCAGCATAGAGGGGGATGGCACTGAAGCTTTCTTT.